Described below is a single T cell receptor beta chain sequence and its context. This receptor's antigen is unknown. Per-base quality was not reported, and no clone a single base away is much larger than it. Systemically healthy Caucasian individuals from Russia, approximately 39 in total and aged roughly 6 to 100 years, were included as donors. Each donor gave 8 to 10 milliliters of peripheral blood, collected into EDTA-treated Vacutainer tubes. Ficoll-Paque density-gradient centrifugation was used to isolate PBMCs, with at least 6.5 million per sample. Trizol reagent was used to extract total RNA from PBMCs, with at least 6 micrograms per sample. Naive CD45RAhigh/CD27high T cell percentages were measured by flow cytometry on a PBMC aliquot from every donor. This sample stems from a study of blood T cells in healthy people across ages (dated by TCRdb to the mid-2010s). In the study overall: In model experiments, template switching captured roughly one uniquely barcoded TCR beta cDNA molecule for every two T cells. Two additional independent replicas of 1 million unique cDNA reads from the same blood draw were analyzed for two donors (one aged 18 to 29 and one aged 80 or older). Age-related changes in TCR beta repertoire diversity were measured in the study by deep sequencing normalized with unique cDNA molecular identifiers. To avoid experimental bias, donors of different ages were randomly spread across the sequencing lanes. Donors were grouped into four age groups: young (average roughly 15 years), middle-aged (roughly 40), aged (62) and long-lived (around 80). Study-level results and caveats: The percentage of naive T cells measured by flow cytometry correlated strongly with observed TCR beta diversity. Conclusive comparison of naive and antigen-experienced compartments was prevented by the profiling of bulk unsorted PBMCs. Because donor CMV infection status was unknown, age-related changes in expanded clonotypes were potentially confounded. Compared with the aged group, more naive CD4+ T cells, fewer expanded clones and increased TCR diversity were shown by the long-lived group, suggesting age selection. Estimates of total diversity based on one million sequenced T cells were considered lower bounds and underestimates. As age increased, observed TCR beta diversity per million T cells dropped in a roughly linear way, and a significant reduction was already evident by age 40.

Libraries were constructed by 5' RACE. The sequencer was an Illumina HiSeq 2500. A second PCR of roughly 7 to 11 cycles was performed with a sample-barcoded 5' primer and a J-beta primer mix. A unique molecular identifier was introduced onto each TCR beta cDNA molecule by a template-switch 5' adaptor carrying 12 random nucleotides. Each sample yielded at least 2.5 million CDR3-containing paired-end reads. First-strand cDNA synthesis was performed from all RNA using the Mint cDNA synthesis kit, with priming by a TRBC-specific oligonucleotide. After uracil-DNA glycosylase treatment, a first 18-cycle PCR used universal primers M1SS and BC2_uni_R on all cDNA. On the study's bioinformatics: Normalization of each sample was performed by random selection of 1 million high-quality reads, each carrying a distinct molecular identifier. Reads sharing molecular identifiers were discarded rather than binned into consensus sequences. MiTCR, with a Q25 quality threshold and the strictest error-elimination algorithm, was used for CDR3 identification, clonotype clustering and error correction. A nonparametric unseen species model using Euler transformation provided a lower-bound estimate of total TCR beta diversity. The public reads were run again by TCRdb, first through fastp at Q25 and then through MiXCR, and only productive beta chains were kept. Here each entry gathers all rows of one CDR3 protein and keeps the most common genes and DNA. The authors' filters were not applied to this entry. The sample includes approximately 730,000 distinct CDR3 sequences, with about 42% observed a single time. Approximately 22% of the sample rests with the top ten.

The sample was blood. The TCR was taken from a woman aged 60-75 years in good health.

The CDR3 amino acid sequence is: CSVDHLAGGPMDTQYF. The nucleotide sequence is given as TGCAGCGTTGATCACCTAGCGGGAGGCCCCATGGATACGCAGTATTTT. The chain employs TRBV29-1 and TRBJ2-3; TRBD2 aligns with 11 central bases. V has 3 bases trimmed and J has 6 bases trimmed; junction bases matching no gene number 11. CDR1 and CDR2 are drawn from the germline V gene: SQVTM, ANQGSEA. The CDR3 goes from the cysteine to the phenylalanine over 16 residues. Only CDR3 DNA remains: 48 bases, in frame from the first base.